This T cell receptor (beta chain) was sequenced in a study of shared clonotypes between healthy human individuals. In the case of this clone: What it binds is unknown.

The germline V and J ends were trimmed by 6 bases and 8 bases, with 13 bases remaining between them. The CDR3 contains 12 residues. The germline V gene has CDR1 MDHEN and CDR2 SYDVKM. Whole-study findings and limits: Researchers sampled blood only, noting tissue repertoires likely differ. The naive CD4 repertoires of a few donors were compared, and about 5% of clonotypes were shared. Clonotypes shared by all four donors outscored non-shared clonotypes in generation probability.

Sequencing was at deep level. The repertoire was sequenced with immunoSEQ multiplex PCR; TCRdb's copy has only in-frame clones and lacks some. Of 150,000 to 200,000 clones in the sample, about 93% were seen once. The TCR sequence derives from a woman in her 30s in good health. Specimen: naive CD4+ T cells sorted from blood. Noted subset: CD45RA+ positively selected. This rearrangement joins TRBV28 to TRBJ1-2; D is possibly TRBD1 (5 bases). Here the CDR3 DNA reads TGTGCCAGCAGATCCAGGGATGAAGGCTACACCTTC. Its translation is CASRSRDEGYTF.